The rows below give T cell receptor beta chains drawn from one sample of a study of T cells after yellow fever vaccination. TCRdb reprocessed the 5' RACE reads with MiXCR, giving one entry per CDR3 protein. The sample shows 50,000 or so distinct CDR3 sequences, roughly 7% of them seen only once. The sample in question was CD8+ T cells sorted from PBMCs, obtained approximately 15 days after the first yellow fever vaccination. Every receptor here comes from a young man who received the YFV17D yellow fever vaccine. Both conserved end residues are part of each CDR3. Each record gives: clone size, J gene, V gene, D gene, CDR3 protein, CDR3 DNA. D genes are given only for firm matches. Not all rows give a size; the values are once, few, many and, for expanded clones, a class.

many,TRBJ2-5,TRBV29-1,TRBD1,CSVANAGTGRAWYQETQYF,TGCAGCGTCGCTAATGCCGGGACAGGGAGGGCTTGGTACCAAGAGACCCAGTACTTC
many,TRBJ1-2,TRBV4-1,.,CASSQPGQYGYTF,TGCGCCAGCAGCCAACCCGGACAGTATGGCTACACCTTC
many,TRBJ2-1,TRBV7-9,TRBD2,CASSPGLAYYNEQFF,TGTGCCAGCAGCCCGGGACTAGCTTACTACAATGAGCAGTTCTTC
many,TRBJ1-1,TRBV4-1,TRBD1,CASSTRDRGLRTEAFF,TGCGCCAGCAGCACCCGGGACAGGGGGCTGAGGACTGAAGCTTTCTTT
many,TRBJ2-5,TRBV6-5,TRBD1,CASSYWTGGETQYF,TGTGCCAGCAGTTACTGGACAGGGGGAGAGACCCAGTACTTC
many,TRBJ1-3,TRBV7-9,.,CASSSMSFGYGNTIYF,TGTGCCAGCAGCTCGATGAGTTTCGGGTACGGAAACACCATATATTTT
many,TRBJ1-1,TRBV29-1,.,CSVSELRPEAFF,TGCAGCGTTTCCGAGTTGAGACCTGAAGCTTTCTTT
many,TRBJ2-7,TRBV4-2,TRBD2,CASSHRSGGPYEQYF,TGTGCCAGCAGCCACCGCTCGGGGGGTCCCTACGAGCAGTACTTC
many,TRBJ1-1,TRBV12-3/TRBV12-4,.,CASSLSPLGTEAFF,TGTGCCAGCAGTTTAAGTCCTTTAGGAACTGAAGCTTTCTTT
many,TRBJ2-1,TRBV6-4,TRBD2,CASRGLDNEQFF,TGTGCCAGCAGGGGACTAGACAATGAGCAGTTCTTC
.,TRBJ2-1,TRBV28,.,CASSSSAYNEQFF,TGTGCCAGCAGTTCAAGCGCCTACAATGAGCAGTTCTTC
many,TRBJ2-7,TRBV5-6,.,CASSLLGDYEQYF,TGTGCCAGCAGCTTGCTGGGGGACTACGAGCAGTACTTC
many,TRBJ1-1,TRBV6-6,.,CASSYGGTEAFF,TGTGCCAGCAGTTACGGCGGCACTGAAGCTTTCTTT
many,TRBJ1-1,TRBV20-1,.,CSARRNTEAFF,TGCAGTGCTAGACGGAACACTGAAGCTTTCTTT
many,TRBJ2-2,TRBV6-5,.,CASSYSQGGTGELFF,TGTGCCAGCAGTTACTCGCAGGGCGGCACCGGGGAGCTGTTTTTT
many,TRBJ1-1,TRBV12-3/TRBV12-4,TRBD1,CASSPGQSLAGAFF,TGTGCCAGCAGCCCGGGACAGTCCCTAGCGGGAGCTTTCTTT
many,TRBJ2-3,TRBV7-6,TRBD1,CASSRTGGADTQYF,TGTGCCAGCAGCCGGACAGGGGGCGCAGATACGCAGTATTTT
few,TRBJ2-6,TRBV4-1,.,CASSQYEYGEPIRSGANVLTF,TGCGCCAGCAGCCAATATGAATACGGGGAGCCCATTCGCTCTGGGGCCAACGTCCTGACTTTC